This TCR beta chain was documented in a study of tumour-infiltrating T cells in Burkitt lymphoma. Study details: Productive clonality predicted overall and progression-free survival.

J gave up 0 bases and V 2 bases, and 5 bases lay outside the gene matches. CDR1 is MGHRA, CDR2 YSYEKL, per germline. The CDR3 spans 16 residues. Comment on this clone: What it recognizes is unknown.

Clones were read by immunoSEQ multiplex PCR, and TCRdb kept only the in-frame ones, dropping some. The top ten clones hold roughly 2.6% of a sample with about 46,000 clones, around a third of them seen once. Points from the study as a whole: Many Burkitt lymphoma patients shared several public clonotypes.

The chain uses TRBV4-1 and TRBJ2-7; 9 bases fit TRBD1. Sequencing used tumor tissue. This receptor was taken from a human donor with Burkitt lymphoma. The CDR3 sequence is CASSQQPGQGSYEQYF. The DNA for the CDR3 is TGCGCCAGCAGCCAACAACCGGGACAGGGCTCCTACGAGCAGTACTTC.